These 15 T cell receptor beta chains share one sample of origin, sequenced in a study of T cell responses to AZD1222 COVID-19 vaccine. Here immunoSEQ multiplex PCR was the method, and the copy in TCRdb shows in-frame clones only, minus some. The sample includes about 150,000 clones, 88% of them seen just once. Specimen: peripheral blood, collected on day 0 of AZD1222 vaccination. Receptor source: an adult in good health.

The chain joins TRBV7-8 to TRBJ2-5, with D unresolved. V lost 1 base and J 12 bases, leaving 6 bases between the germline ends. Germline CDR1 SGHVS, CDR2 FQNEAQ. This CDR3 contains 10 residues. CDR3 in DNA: TGTGCCAGCAGCTTAGAAAGGAAGTACTTC. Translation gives CASSLERKYF.

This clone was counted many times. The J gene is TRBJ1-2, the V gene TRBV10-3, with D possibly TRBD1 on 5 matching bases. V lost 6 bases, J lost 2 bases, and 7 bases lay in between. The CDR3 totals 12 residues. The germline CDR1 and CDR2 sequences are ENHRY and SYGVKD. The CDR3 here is CAIRRDNYGYTF. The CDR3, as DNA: TGTGCCATCAGGAGGGACAACTATGGCTACACCTTC.

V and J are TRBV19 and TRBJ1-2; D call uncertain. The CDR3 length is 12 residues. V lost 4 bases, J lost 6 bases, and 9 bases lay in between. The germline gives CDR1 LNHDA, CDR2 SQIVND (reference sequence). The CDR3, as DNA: TGTGCCAGTAGTAATCCTCAGGATGGCTACACCTTC. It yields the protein CASSNPQDGYTF.

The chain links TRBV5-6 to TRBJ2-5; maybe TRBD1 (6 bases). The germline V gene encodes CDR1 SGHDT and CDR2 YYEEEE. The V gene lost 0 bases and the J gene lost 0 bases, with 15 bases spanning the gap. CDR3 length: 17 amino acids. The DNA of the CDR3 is TGTGCCAGCAGCTTGGAAGGCTGGGGGCGCAACCAAGAGACCCAGTACTTC. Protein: CASSLEGWGRNQETQYF.

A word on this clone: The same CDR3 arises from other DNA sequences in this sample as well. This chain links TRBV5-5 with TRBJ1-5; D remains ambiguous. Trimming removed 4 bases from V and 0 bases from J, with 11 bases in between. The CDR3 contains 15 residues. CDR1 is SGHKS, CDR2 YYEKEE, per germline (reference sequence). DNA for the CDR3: TGTGCCAGCAGCCTCCTGGGCGATAGCAATCAGCCCCAGCATTTT. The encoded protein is CASSLLGDSNQPQHF.

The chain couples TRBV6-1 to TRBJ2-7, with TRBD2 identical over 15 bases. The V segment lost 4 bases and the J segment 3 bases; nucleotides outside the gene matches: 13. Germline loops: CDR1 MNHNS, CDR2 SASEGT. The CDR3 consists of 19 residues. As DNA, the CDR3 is TGTGCCAGCAGTGCACCGCAGGGACTAGCGGGGGGCGCCTACTACGAGCAGTACTTC. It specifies CASSAPQGLAGGAYYEQYF.

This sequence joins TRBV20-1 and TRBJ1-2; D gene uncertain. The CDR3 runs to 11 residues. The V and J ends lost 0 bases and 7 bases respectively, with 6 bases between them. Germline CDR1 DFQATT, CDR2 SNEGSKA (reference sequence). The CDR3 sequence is CSAREQPGYTF. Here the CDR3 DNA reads TGCAGTGCTAGAGAGCAGCCTGGCTACACCTTC.

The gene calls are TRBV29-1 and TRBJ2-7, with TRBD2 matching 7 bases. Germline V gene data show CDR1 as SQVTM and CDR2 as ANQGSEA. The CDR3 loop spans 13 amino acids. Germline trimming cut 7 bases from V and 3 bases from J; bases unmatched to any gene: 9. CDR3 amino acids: CSAEGREGYEQYF. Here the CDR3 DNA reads TGCAGCGCCGAGGGGAGGGAGGGCTACGAGCAGTACTTC.

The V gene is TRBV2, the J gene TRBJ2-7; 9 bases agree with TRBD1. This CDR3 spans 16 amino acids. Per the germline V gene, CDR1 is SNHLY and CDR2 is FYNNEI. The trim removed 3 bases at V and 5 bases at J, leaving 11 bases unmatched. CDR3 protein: CASSESLGQGFDEQYF. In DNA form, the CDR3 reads TGTGCCAGCAGTGAGTCGCTGGGACAGGGCTTCGACGAGCAGTACTTC.

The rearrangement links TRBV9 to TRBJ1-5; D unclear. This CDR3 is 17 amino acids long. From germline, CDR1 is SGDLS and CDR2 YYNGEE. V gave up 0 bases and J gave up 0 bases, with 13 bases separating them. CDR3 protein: CASSVGADTYSNQPQHF. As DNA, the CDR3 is TGTGCCAGCAGCGTAGGGGCAGACACCTATAGCAATCAGCCCCAGCATTTT. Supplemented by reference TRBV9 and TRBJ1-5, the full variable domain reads DSGVTQTPKHLITATGQRVTLRCSPRSGDLSVYWYQQSLDQGLQFLIQYYNGEERAKGNILERFSAQQFPDLHSELNLSSLELGDSALYFCASSVGADTYSNQPQHFGDGTRLSIL.

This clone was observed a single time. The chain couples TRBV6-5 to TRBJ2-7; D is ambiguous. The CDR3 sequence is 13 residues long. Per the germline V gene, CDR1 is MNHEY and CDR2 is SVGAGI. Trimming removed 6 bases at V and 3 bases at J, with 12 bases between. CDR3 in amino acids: CASSPWPDYEQYF. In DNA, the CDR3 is TGTGCCAGCAGCCCCTGGCCCGACTACGAGCAGTACTTC.

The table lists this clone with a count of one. Here the CDR3 DNA reads TGTGCCAGCAGTGTCGGTGGGGATAGCAATCAGCCCCAGCATTTT. The encoded protein is CASSVGGDSNQPQHF. The chain is built from TRBV25-1 and TRBJ1-5; no definite D call. In germline, CDR1 is MGHDK, CDR2 SYGVNS. V lost 4 bases and J 0 bases, leaving 10 bases between the germline ends. The CDR3 runs 15 residues.

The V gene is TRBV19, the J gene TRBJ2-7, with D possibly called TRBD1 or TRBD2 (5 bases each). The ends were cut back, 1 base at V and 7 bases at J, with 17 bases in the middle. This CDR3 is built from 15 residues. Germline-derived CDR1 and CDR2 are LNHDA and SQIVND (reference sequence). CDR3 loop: CASSIGAGSEGEQYF. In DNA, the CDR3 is TGTGCCAGTAGTATAGGGGCAGGGTCCGAGGGGGAGCAGTACTTC.

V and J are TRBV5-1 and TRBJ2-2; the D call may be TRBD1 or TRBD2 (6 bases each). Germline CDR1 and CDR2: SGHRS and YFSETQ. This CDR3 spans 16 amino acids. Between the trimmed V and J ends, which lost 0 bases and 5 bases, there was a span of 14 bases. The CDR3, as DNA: TGCGCCAGCAGCTTGGATGGGGGGCCTGCAACCGGGGAGCTGTTTTTT. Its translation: CASSLDGGPATGELFF.

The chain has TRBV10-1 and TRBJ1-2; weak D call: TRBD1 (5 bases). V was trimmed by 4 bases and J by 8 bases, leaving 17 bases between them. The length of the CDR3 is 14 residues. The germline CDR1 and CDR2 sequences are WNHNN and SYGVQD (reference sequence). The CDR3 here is CASSGSGRRRGYTF. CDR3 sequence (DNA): TGCGCCAGCAGTGGTTCGGGACGGAGAAGGGGCTACACCTTC.